The clone carrying this T cell receptor beta chain came up a few times. Profiling relied on immunoSEQ multiplex PCR, and the TCRdb table lists in-frame clones only, not all of them. The sample gives around 310,000 clones, roughly 85% of which show up once; about 6.7% is in the top ten. The germline V gene encodes CDR1 SEHNR and CDR2 FQNEAQ (reference sequence). V was trimmed by 0 bases and J by 5 bases, leaving 5 bases between them. The CDR3 contains 13 residues. This sample was taken from a study of cytotoxic CD8 clonotypes in ibrutinib-treated CLL. Specimen: PBMCs, collected before ibrutinib treatment. V gene TRBV7-9 combines with J gene TRBJ1-5; D unresolved. This TCR was sampled from a human donor with chronic lymphocytic leukemia. CDR3 residues: CASSLARDQPQHF. The CDR3 region has the DNA TGTGCCAGCAGCTTAGCGCGGGATCAGCCCCAGCATTTT.